The 31 T cell receptor beta chains below were found in one sample sequenced in a study of blood T cell repertoires in COVID-19. TCRdb's copy holds only in-frame clones and misses some; the assay was immunoSEQ multiplex PCR. Counted here are 150,000 to 200,000 clones, 65% to 85% occurring once; the ten biggest clones make up approximately 5.4%. The sequenced sample was peripheral blood. These receptors all stem from a woman in her twenties or thirties with acute or convalescent COVID-19.

The chain recombines TRBV30 with TRBJ1-2; tentative D call: TRBD1 (5 bases). V lost 2 bases to trimming and J lost 8 bases, with 18 bases between them. The CDR3 consists of 14 residues. Germline-derived CDR1 and CDR2 are GTSNPN and SVGIG (reference sequence). The CDR3 nucleotides read TGTGCCTGGAGTCCTCTTCCCGGGGGTGGCGGCTACACCTTC. Protein: CAWSPLPGGGGYTF. Full variable domain (rest looked up from reference TRBV30 and TRBJ1-2): SQTIHQWPATLVQPVGSPLSLECTVEGTSNPNLYWYRQAAGRGLQLLFYSVGIGQISSEVPQNLSASRPQDRQFILSSKKLLLSDSGFYLCAWSPLPGGGGYTFGSGTRLTVV.

The chain recombines TRBV9 with TRBJ1-5, with 10 nucleotides matching TRBD1. V dropped 4 bases and J dropped 9; count of bases not matched to a gene: 10. The CDR3 contains 15 residues. Germline V lookup: CDR1 SGDLS, CDR2 YYNGEE. The CDR3 reads CASSLRQGASRPQHF. CDR3 in DNA: TGTGCCAGCAGCCTGCGACAGGGGGCCTCCCGGCCCCAGCATTTT.

In its sample, this clone was seen a few times. V gene TRBV28 combines with J gene TRBJ1-4, with 7 bases that match TRBD1. The ends lost 6 bases at V and 7 bases at J; junction bases unmatched: 11. In germline, CDR1 is MDHEN, CDR2 SYDVKM. The CDR3 extends over 15 amino acids. CDR3: CASSSPTGKAEKLFF. In DNA form, the CDR3 reads TGTGCCAGCAGCTCCCCGACAGGGAAGGCTGAAAAACTGTTTTTT.

This chain links TRBV6-2 or TRBV6-3 with TRBJ2-7; D not resolved. Trimming pared 2 bases from V and 4 bases from J, leaving 6 bases between. Looked up from germline, CDR1 is MNHEY and CDR2 is SVGEGT. The CDR3 sequence is 12 residues long. Here the CDR3 DNA reads TGTGCCAGCAGTTACGGCCCATACGAGCAGTACTTC. It codes for CASSYGPYEQYF.

V usage is TRBV14 and J usage is TRBJ2-1; 9 bases are a match to TRBD2. The CDR3 has 12 residues. The V and J ends lost 8 bases and 10 bases, in that order; junction bases with no gene match: 6. The germline CDR1 and CDR2 sequences are SGHDN and FVKESK. Here the CDR3 reads CASGGTSLEQFF. The CDR3 DNA sequence: TGTGCCAGCGGCGGGACTAGCTTGGAGCAGTTCTTC.

This clone was observed many times. This rearrangement joins TRBV5-4 to TRBJ2-7, with 10 bases that match TRBD2. The length of the CDR3 is 16 residues. V was pared by 4 bases and J by 4 bases, with 11 bases of the junction left unmatched. Germline CDR1 is SGHNT and CDR2 is YYREEE (reference sequence). The CDR3 loop reads CASSRISSGSWYEQYF. The CDR3, as DNA: TGTGCCAGCAGCCGGATTTCTAGCGGGAGTTGGTACGAGCAGTACTTC.

This clone was recorded once. Other DNA sequences within the sample encode an identical CDR3. The DNA of the CDR3 is TGTGCCAGTAGTATAGCACAGCTCTCTGGAAACACCATATATTTT. Residues: CASSIAQLSGNTIYF. V is TRBV19 and J is TRBJ1-3; D unresolved. The CDR3 has 15 residues. Germline-derived CDR1 and CDR2 are LNHDA and SQIVND (reference sequence). V lost 1 base and J lost 0, with 7 bases in between.

This chain uses TRBV27 with TRBJ2-3, with 14 bases identical to TRBD2. The CDR3 totals 18 residues. Germline V CDR1 and CDR2: MNHEY, SMNVEV (reference sequence). After removal of 3 bases from V and 1 base from J, the junction contained 6 bases not matched to a gene. In DNA form, the CDR3 reads TGTGCCAGCAGTTTCAGGACTAGCGGGAGGCCCGGCACAGATACGCAGTATTTT. Protein product: CASSFRTSGRPGTDTQYF.

The gene calls are TRBV21-1 and TRBJ2-5; TRBD2 was called by the table and not checked on the DNA. TRBV21-1 is labeled a pseudogene. This CDR3 is built from 21 residues. The CDR3 loop reads CASSPQVIAGGEILDQETQYF. CDR3 nucleotides: TGTGCCAGCAGCCCCCAGGTTATAGCGGGAGGAGAAATACTCGACCAAGAGACCCAGTACTTC.

Note on this clone: The sample holds other DNA sequences that translate to the same CDR3. The chain couples TRBV19 to TRBJ1-2; D remains unclear. Deletions cut 3 bases from V and 5 bases from J, with 7 bases between. CDR3 length: 12 residues. Germline V lookup: CDR1 LNHDA, CDR2 SQIVND (reference sequence). In nucleotides, the CDR3 is TGTGCCAGTAGTATTTCGGTGTATGGCTACACCTTC. It yields the protein CASSISVYGYTF.

This rearrangement joins TRBV7-2 to TRBJ2-2; D remains ambiguous. CDR1 is SGHTA, CDR2 FQGNSA, per germline. This CDR3 has 14 residues. The V end was cut by 0 bases, the J end by 5 bases, with 7 bases between. In DNA, the CDR3 is TGTGCCAGCAGCTTAGCTAGCCCTACCGGGGAGCTGTTTTTT. Amino acids: CASSLASPTGELFF. The whole variable domain, remainder taken from reference TRBV7-2 and TRBJ2-2, is GAGVSQSPSNKVTEKGKDVELRCDPISGHTALYWYRQSLGQGLEFLIYFQGNSAPDKSGLPSDRFSAERTGGSVSTLTIQRTQQEDSAVYLCASSLASPTGELFFGEGSRLTVL.

This chain links TRBV5-1 with TRBJ1-4; D gene uncertain. This CDR3 has 15 amino acids. V lost 0 bases to trimming and J lost 7 bases, with 13 bases between them. Germline assignment: CDR1 SGHRS and CDR2 YFSETQ. CDR3 loop: CASSLDGGPGEKLFF. CDR3 nucleotide sequence: TGCGCCAGCAGCTTGGATGGAGGCCCGGGTGAAAAACTGTTTTTT.

The table lists this clone with a few counts. The V gene is TRBV18, the J gene TRBJ1-3; 8 nucleotides align to TRBD1. In germline, CDR1 is KGHSH, CDR2 LQKENI. With V trimmed by 3 bases and J by 2 bases, 6 bases remained unmatched. CDR3 size: 16 residues. The CDR3 DNA follows: TGTGCCAGCTCACCCCAACCACAGGGGGCTGGAAACACCATATATTTT. It is translated as CASSPQPQGAGNTIYF. Combining the CDR3 with reference TRBV18 and TRBJ1-3 gives the whole variable domain NAGVMQNPRHLVRRRGQEARLRCSPMKGHSHVYWYRQLPEEGLKFMVYLQKENIIDESGMPKERFSAEFPKEGPSILRIQQVVRGDSAAYFCASSPQPQGAGNTIYFGEGSWLTVV.

CDR3 nucleotides: TGTGCCAGCAGTGAATTGGGGGCGGACGATTCACCCCTCCACTTT. Translated, it gives CASSELGADDSPLHF. The rearrangement joins TRBV2 to TRBJ1-6; a weak D match, TRBD1 (6 bases). Trimming removed 2 bases from V and 8 bases from J, with 13 bases in between. The CDR3 has 15 amino acids. Per germline, CDR1 SNHLY and CDR2 FYNNEI. Supplemented by reference TRBV2 and TRBJ1-6, the full variable domain reads EPEVTQTPSHQVTQMGQEVILRCVPISNHLYFYWYRQILGQKVEFLVSFYNNEISEKSEIFDDQFSVERPDGSNFTLKIRSTKLEDSAMYFCASSELGADDSPLHFGNGTRLTVT.

This clone showed up just once. The V gene is TRBV9, the J gene TRBJ2-7; 11 bases match TRBD1. This CDR3 spans 15 amino acids. Unmatched junction bases numbered 3, after V lost 4 bases and J lost 0 bases. Germline loops: CDR1 SGDLS, CDR2 YYNGEE. CDR3 in DNA: TGTGCCAGCAGCCGGACAGGGGGCATCTCCTACGAGCAGTACTTC. Its translation is CASSRTGGISYEQYF.

This clone was detected a few times. V usage is TRBV11-3 and J usage is TRBJ1-1, with D maybe TRBD1 (6 bases). Between the trimmed V and J ends, which lost 5 bases and 1 base, there was a span of 8 bases. The CDR3 loop spans 13 amino acids. Per germline, CDR1 SGHNT and CDR2 YENEEA. The CDR3 coding sequence is TGTGCCAGCAGCGGACAGTCGAACACTGAAGCTTTCTTT. Amino acids: CASSGQSNTEAFF.

CDR3 sequence: CSVGQSRAEGYTF. CDR3 coding DNA: TGCAGCGTCGGACAGTCTCGGGCGGAGGGCTACACCTTC. The chain combines TRBV29-1 with TRBJ1-2; D might be TRBD1 (6 bases). The V end lost 6 bases, the J end lost 8 bases, and 19 bases lay between the germline ends. The CDR3 is made up of 13 amino acids. The germline CDR1 and CDR2 sequences are SQVTM and ANQGSEA.

V usage is TRBV5-4 and J usage is TRBJ1-3; D is ambiguous. The CDR3 sequence is 16 residues long. In germline, CDR1 is SGHNT, CDR2 YYREEE (reference sequence). Trimming removed 0 bases at V and 3 bases at J, with 13 bases between. The CDR3 spells CASSLGHPTYGNTIYF. The CDR3 nucleotides are TGTGCCAGCAGCTTGGGACACCCCACCTATGGAAACACCATATATTTT.

The J gene is TRBJ1-1, the V gene TRBV12-3 or TRBV12-4; TRBD1 aligns across 9 bases. The CDR3 extends over 13 amino acids. Trimming took 4 bases from V and 4 from J; bases not matched to a gene: 1. CDR3 region: CASSWTGVTEAFF. The CDR3 bases are TGTGCCAGCAGTTGGACAGGGGTCACTGAAGCTTTCTTT.

The chain carries TRBV11-2 and TRBJ1-1; the match to TRBD1 covers 9 bases. The CDR3 extends over 15 amino acids. Germline assignment: CDR1 SGHAT and CDR2 FQNNGV. V was clipped by 3 bases and J by 4 bases; unmatched bases: 6. The CDR3 region is CASSFRLQGATEAFF. The CDR3 bases are TGTGCCAGCAGCTTCCGCTTACAGGGGGCCACTGAAGCTTTCTTT. The full variable domain, its missing parts supplied by reference TRBV11-2 and TRBJ1-1, is EAGVAQSPRYKIIEKRQSVAFWCNPISGHATLYWYQQILGQGPKLLIQFQNNGVVDDSQLPKDRFSAERLKGVDSTLKIQPAKLEDSAVYLCASSFRLQGATEAFFGQGTRLTVV.

There are many counts of this clone. The gene calls are TRBV6-5 and TRBJ1-5; D is perhaps TRBD1 (6 bases). Per germline, CDR1 MNHEY and CDR2 SVGAGI. The V gene lost 10 bases and the J gene lost 1 base, with 14 bases spanning the gap. CDR3 size: 14 residues. The CDR3 nucleotides read TGTGCCATCCAGGGGTTCCGAAGCAATCAGCCCCAGCATTTT. Protein: CAIQGFRSNQPQHF.

The CDR3: CATRDRAYTEAFF. CDR3 coding DNA: TGTGCCACCAGGGACAGGGCCTACACTGAAGCTTTCTTT. The chain recombines TRBV6-5 with TRBJ1-1, with 9 bases that match TRBD1. Germline assignment: CDR1 MNHEY and CDR2 SVGAGI. Trimming cost V 10 bases and J 3 bases; bases outside gene matches: 6. The CDR3 runs to 13 residues.

The chain couples TRBV2 to TRBJ1-5, with D unresolved. CDR3 length: 16 residues. Germline V gene lookup returns CDR1 SNHLY and CDR2 FYNNEI. V dropped 6 bases and J dropped 0 bases, with 15 bases sitting between them. CDR3 protein: CASRQGWENSNQPQHF. The CDR3 nucleotides are TGTGCCAGCAGGCAAGGGTGGGAGAATAGCAATCAGCCCCAGCATTTT.

This chain joins TRBV30 and TRBJ1-5; possible D gene TRBD1, 6 bases. The CDR3 is made up of 16 amino acids. The germline V gene has CDR1 GTSNPN and CDR2 SVGIG (reference sequence). Trimming stripped 0 bases from V and 0 bases from J, with 12 bases between. For the CDR3, the DNA is TGTGCCTGGAGTGTTGGGGGCCTCATTAGCAATCAGCCCCAGCATTTT. Translating gives CAWSVGGLISNQPQHF.

The CDR3 DNA is TGTGCCAGCCTCACCGGGGGGCTACGGATGAACACTGAAGCTTTCTTT. Translation: CASLTGGLRMNTEAFF. V usage is TRBV28 and J usage is TRBJ1-1; a weak D match, TRBD1 (6 bases). V lost 8 bases and J 0 bases, leaving 19 bases between the germline ends. The CDR3 sequence is 16 residues long. Germline CDR1 is MDHEN and CDR2 is SYDVKM.

The chain links TRBV7-9 to TRBJ2-7, with TRBD2 matching 8 bases. Germline V gives CDR1 SEHNR, CDR2 FQNEAQ (reference sequence). V dropped 5 bases and J dropped 5; count of bases not matched to a gene: 17. The length of the CDR3 is 17 residues. CDR3 DNA sequence: TGTGCCAGCAGCATGCCGGGGGTAGCGGGGCAAGGGGACGAGCAGTACTTC. This encodes CASSMPGVAGQGDEQYF.

The genes are TRBV7-9 and TRBJ2-7; 7 positions agree with TRBD2. Germline values: CDR1 SEHNR, CDR2 FQNEAQ (reference sequence). The length of the CDR3 is 14 residues. The V gene end was trimmed by 5 bases and the J gene end by 3 bases; junction bases not matched to a gene: 7. CDR3: CASSPSGALYEQYF. CDR3 DNA sequence: TGTGCCAGCAGCCCCAGCGGGGCCCTCTACGAGCAGTACTTC.

The rearrangement links TRBV10-1 to TRBJ1-2, with D possibly matching TRBD1 (5 bases). V dropped 6 bases and J dropped 4 bases, with 9 bases sitting between them. CDR3 length: 12 residues. Germline values: CDR1 WNHNN, CDR2 SYGVQD (reference sequence). DNA of the CDR3: TGCGCCAGCAGGGGGAGGGGCTATGGCTACACCTTC. This encodes CASRGRGYGYTF.

The V call is TRBV4-3, the J call TRBJ1-1; TRBD1 is a possible D gene (6 bases). Germline CDR1 and CDR2: LGHNA and YSLEER. This CDR3 is built from 15 residues. The V gene lost 2 bases and the J gene lost 4 bases, with 14 bases spanning the gap. The CDR3 DNA reads as TGCGCCAGCAGCCAAATTTCCCGGGGGGCCACTGAAGCTTTCTTT. Translating it yields CASSQISRGATEAFF.

The rearrangement joins TRBV19 to TRBJ1-1; 8 positions agree with TRBD1. Germline loops: CDR1 LNHDA, CDR2 SQIVND (reference sequence). V was pared by 3 bases and J by 5 bases, with 5 bases of the junction left unmatched. CDR3 size: 14 residues. CDR3 sequence reads: CASSMTGEKTEAFF. The CDR3 DNA sequence: TGTGCCAGTAGTATGACAGGGGAGAAAACTGAAGCTTTCTTT.

The chain combines TRBV19 with TRBJ2-5; 8 nucleotides agree with TRBD1. This CDR3 spans 15 amino acids. The germline V gene encodes CDR1 LNHDA and CDR2 SQIVND (reference sequence). Trimming at V came to 4 bases and at J to 5 bases, leaving 9 bases not matched to a gene. For the CDR3, the DNA is TGTGCCAGTAGTACCGGACAGGGAAAAGGGGAGACCCAGTACTTC. The encoded protein is CASSTGQGKGETQYF.